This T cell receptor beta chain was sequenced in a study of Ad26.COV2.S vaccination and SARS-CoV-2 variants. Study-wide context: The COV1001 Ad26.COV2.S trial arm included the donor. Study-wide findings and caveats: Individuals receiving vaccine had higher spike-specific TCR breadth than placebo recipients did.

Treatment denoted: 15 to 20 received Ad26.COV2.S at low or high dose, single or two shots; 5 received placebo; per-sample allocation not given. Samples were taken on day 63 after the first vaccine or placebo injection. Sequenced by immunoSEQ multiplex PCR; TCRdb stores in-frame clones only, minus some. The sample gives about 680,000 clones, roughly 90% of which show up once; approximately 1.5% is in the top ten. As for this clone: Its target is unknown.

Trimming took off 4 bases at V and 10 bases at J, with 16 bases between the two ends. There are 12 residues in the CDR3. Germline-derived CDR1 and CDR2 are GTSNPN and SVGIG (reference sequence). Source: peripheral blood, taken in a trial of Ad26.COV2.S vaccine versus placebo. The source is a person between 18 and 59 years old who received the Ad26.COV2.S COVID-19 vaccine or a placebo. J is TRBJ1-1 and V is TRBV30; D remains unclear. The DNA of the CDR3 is TGTGCCTGGACTCTCAATGGTCGAATAGCTTTCTTT. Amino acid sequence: CAWTLNGRIAFF.